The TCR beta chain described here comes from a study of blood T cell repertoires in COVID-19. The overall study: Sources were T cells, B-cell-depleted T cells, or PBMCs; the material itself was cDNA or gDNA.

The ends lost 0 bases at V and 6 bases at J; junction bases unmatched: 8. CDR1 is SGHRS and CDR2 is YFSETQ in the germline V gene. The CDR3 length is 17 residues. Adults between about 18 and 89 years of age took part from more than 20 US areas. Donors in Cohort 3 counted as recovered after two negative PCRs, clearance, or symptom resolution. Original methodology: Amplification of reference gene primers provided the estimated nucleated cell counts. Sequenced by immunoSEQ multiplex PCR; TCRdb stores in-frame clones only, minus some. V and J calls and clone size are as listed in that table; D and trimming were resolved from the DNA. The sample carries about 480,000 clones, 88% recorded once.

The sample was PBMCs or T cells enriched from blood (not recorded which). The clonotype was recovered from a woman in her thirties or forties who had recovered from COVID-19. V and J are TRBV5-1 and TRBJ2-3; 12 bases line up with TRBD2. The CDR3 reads CASSLAYLAGGEDTQYF. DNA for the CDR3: TGCGCCAGCAGCTTGGCCTATCTAGCGGGAGGGGAGGATACGCAGTATTTT.